The 19 T cell receptor beta chains presented below share a single source sample, sequenced in a study of tumor-infiltrating lymphocytes in glioblastoma multiforme. Multiple V-beta primers and a C-beta primer amplified TCRB from RNA. MiXCR was run by TCRdb on the multiplex PCR reads, yielding one entry per CDR3 protein. The sample carries 30,000 or so distinct CDR3 sequences, 50% to 75% recorded once. Specimen: brain tumor tissue. These receptors originate from a male donor with glioblastoma.

The chain has TRBV11-2 and TRBJ2-3; TRBD2 is a possible D gene (6 bases). The CDR3 has 13 amino acids. Trimming took 0 bases from V and 7 from J, leaving 8 bases between them. CDR1 and CDR2 (germline): SGHAT, FQNNGV. The CDR3 DNA follows: TGTGCCAGCAGCTTAGATGCGGGGAATACGCAGTATTTT. The encoded protein is CASSLDAGNTQYF.

To note about this clonotype: A much larger clone lies one base from this, so it may be a read error. This rearrangement joins TRBV28 to TRBJ2-3; unclear D gene. The CDR3 has 13 amino acids. Per germline, CDR1 MDHEN and CDR2 SYDVKM. Here the CDR3 reads CAISLAGTDTQYF. The CDR3 bases are TGTGCCATCAGTTTGGCGGGCACAGATACGCAGTATTTT. Supplemented by reference TRBV28 and TRBJ2-3, the full variable domain reads DVKVTQSSRYLVKRTGEKVFLECVQDMDHENMFWYRQDPGLGLRLIYFSYDVKMKEKGDIPEGYSVSREKKERFSLILESASTNQTSMYLCAISLAGTDTQYFGPGTRLTVL.

This chain joins TRBV6-2 or TRBV6-3 and TRBJ1-5; D is perhaps TRBD1 (5 bases). Germline CDR1 reads MNHEY; CDR2 reads SVGEGT. The CDR3 sequence is 14 residues long. V was cut by 5 bases and J by 4 bases, with 12 bases left in between. In DNA form, the CDR3 reads TGTGCCAGCAGTCCGGGACTTGAGAATCAGCCCCAGCATTTT. It is translated as CASSPGLENQPQHF.

This clonotype is medium-sized. V is TRBV29-1 and J is TRBJ2-3; a possible D gene is TRBD2 (6 bases). The germline V gene has CDR1 SQVTM and CDR2 ANQGSEA. This CDR3 has 14 residues. The ends were cut back, 3 bases at V and 1 base at J, with 11 bases in the middle. The CDR3 loop reads CSVEGGYGTDTQYF. The CDR3 DNA sequence: TGCAGCGTTGAGGGGGGTTACGGCACAGATACGCAGTATTTT.

This clonotype turned up a few times. The chain employs TRBV5-1 and TRBJ2-3; D possibly corresponds to TRBD1 (6 bases). Germline CDR1 SGHRS, CDR2 YFSETQ. Trimming stripped 7 bases from V and 11 bases from J, with 20 bases between. The CDR3 loop spans 13 amino acids. The CDR3 DNA sequence: TGCGCCAGCCGCTCGACCCAGGGGAGTATGCAGTATTTT. The encoded protein is CASRSTQGSMQYF. The entire variable domain, with the rest obtained from reference TRBV5-1 and TRBJ2-3, is as follows: KAGVTQTPRYLIKTRGQQVTLSCSPISGHRSVSWYQQTPGQGLQFLFEYFSETQRNKGNFPGRFSGRQFSNSRSEMNVSTLELGDSALYLCASRSTQGSMQYFGPGTRLTVL.

This clonotype came up once. The CDR3 DNA follows: TGTGCCAGCAGTGGAGGACTAGCGGGAATTTTCGAGCAGTACTTC. It is translated as CASSGGLAGIFEQYF. The rearrangement links TRBV6-1 to TRBJ2-7, with TRBD2 matching 12 bases. V shed 4 bases, J shed 6 bases, and the junction held 7 bases outside the gene matches. Germline V lookup: CDR1 MNHNS, CDR2 SASEGT. The CDR3 is 15 residues long.

A note on this clonotype: Germline and junction disagree at one end, which may indicate a read error. The chain combines TRBV10-3 with TRBJ2-7; D not resolved. Germline V lookup: CDR1 ENHRY, CDR2 SYGVKD. The CDR3 is 15 residues long. This chain's CDR3 is CAISERVDSSYKQYF. In DNA form, the CDR3 reads TGTGCCATCAGTGAGAGGGTAGATAGCTCCTACAAGCAGTACTTC.

Concerning this clonotype itself: Without the conserved terminal phenylalanine or tryptophan, this CDR3 likely stems from a read error. This sequence joins TRBV11-2 and TRBJ2-1, with TRBD1 identical over 9 bases. The germline CDR1 and CDR2 sequences are SGHAT and FQNNGV. CDR3 length: 16 amino acids. The CDR3 DNA reads as TGTGCCAGCAGCCGCGACAGGGGGAAGGTCAGCAATGATCAGTTCTAC. Its protein product is CASSRDRGKVSNDQFY.

A note on this clonotype: A read error may account for a junction end that differs from germline. This chain joins TRBV10-2 and TRBJ1-6; 9 bases map to TRBD1. The CDR3 length is 14 residues. CDR1 WSHSY and CDR2 SAAADI come from the germline V gene. CDR3 coding DNA: TGCGCCCGCAGCCCCGGGACAGGGATTTCACCCCTCCACTTT. Encoded protein: CARSPGTGISPLHF.

This clonotype was seen a handful of times. The chain combines TRBV24-1 with TRBJ1-2, with 9 bases lining up with TRBD1. Looked up from germline, CDR1 is KGHDR and CDR2 is SFDVKD. The J segment lost 6 bases and the V segment lost 7 bases, leaving 5 bases of the junction unmatched. This CDR3 is built from 13 residues. In nucleotides, the CDR3 is TGTGCCACCAGATCCGGACAGGGGAATGGCTACACCTTC. Translated, it gives CATRSGQGNGYTF.

To note about this clonotype: Mismatch with germline at one junction end may stem from a read error. The chain carries TRBV29-1 and TRBJ2-2; no clear D. The CDR3 has 10 residues. Per the germline V gene, CDR1 is SQVTM and CDR2 is ANQGSEA. The DNA of the CDR3 is TGCAGTGTCCTCACCAGGGAGCTGTTTTTT. It encodes CSVLTRELFF.

A note on this clonotype: This likely comes from a read error, as the CDR3 has no conserved phenylalanine or tryptophan at its end. The chain has TRBV10-3 and TRBJ2-7; TRBD1 matches 7 bases. In germline, CDR1 is ENHRY, CDR2 SYGVKD. This CDR3 region has 16 residues. This CDR3 is CAISESGRDSSYKQYS. DNA for the CDR3: TGTGCCATCAGTGAGTCGGGTAGGGACAGCTCCTACAAGCAGTACTCC.

As regards this clonotype: Here the CDR3 omits its conserved ending phenylalanine or tryptophan, so a read error is the likely source. The chain joins TRBV11-1 to TRBJ2-7; either TRBD1 or TRBD2 may supply D (6 bases each). This CDR3 contains 12 residues. CDR1 and CDR2 from the germline V gene are SGHAT and FQDESV (reference sequence). The CDR3 coding sequence is TGCGCCAGCAGCGGACGGGGGCGCGAGCAGTACCTC. Amino acids: CASSGRGREQYL.

Of note for this clonotype: One end of the junction fails to match germline, which may point to a read error. The chain employs TRBV29-1 and TRBJ1-2; weak D call: TRBD1 (5 bases). The length of the CDR3 is 15 residues. In germline, CDR1 is SQVTM, CDR2 ANQGSEA. Here the CDR3 DNA reads TGCAGCGTTGATTCTGGACAAAAAACTAACTATAGCTACACCTTC. Its protein is CSVDSGQKTNYSYTF. Together with reference TRBV29-1 and TRBJ1-2, the CDR3 gives the full variable domain: SAVISQKPSRDICQRGTSLTIQCQVDSQVTMMFWYRQQPGQSLTLIATANQGSEATYESGFVIDKFPISRPNLTFSTLTVSNMSPEDSSIYLCSVDSGQKTNYSYTFGSGTRLTVV.

With regard to this clonotype: The CDR3 ends on some other residue instead of the conserved phenylalanine or tryptophan, so this is likely a read error. The J gene is TRBJ2-7, the V gene TRBV2; D gene ambiguous. Germline CDR1 SNHLY, CDR2 FYNNEI. Trimming pared 5 bases from V and 3 bases from J, leaving 8 bases between. The CDR3 is 12 residues long. The CDR3 nucleotides are TGTGCCAGCAGTAATCCCTTCTACGAGCAGTACTCC. Protein sequence: CASSNPFYEQYS.

The chain links TRBV6-5 to TRBJ2-7; 11 nucleotides align to TRBD2. CDR1 is MNHEY, CDR2 SVGAGI, per germline. The trim removed 5 bases at V and 7 bases at J, leaving 7 bases unmatched. The CDR3 has 14 residues. CDR3 in amino acids: CASSVAGGPREQYF. CDR3 DNA: TGTGCCAGCAGTGTAGCGGGAGGGCCTCGGGAGCAGTACTTC.

J is TRBJ1-1 and V is TRBV10-3, with D maybe TRBD1 (5 bases). Trimming shortened V by 6 bases and J by 1 base, and 12 bases separated the two germline ends. This CDR3 has 14 residues. Germline assignment: CDR1 ENHRY and CDR2 SYGVKD. CDR3 sequence: CAIRPKGSNTEAFF. Written as DNA, the CDR3 is TGTGCCATCAGACCCAAGGGGTCGAACACTGAAGCTTTCTTT.

Details on this clonotype: A clone one base away is much larger, so this may be a read error. It is likely a read error, because the conserved phenylalanine at the end of the CDR3 is missing. This sequence joins TRBV10-3 and TRBJ1-5; tentatively, D is TRBD1 (6 bases). In germline, CDR1 is ENHRY, CDR2 SYGVKD. Trimming pared 6 bases from V and 9 bases from J, leaving 15 bases between. The length of the CDR3 is 13 residues. The CDR3 loop reads CAISETGQGPQHY. The DNA of the CDR3 is TGTGCCATCAGCGAGACAGGTCAGGGGCCCCAGCATTAT.

The V gene is TRBV6-1, the J gene TRBJ1-6; D is unresolved. The ends were cut back, 3 bases at V and 1 base at J, with 19 bases in the middle. This CDR3 is built from 19 residues. Germline V CDR1 and CDR2: MNHNS, SASEGT. The DNA of the CDR3 is TGTGCCAGCAGTGATAGGACGGCCACAACTGGGTCCTATAATTCACCCCTCCACTTT. Protein product: CASSDRTATTGSYNSPLHF.